This T cell receptor beta chain was observed in a study of blood T cell repertoires in COVID-19. As originally analysed: Reference gene primer amplification in the assay estimated nucleated cell counts. Using immunoSEQ multiplex PCR, the repertoire was profiled, and TCRdb retains in-frame clones only, with some absent. Clonal size and the V and J genes are those of that table, whereas D and trimming came from the DNA. Of fewer than 300,000 clones listed, 70% to 85% were seen once; the top ten hold 0.7% to 1%. Seattle's cohort entered during active infection and was followed longitudinally. V was trimmed by 2 bases and J by 4 bases, leaving 10 bases between them. Germline loops: CDR1 SGHTA, CDR2 FQGNSA. The CDR3 contains 14 residues.

The genes are TRBV7-2 and TRBJ2-3; D gene unclear. The sample taken for sequencing was peripheral blood. The TCR sequence derives from a human donor with COVID-19, enrolled during active disease. The donor label of this sample is uncertain. The CDR3, as DNA: TGTGCCAGCAGCTTACGTACAGCTTCAGATACGCAGTATTTT. This encodes CASSLRTASDTQYF. Drawing the rest from reference TRBV7-2 and TRBJ2-3, the complete variable domain is GAGVSQSPSNKVTEKGKDVELRCDPISGHTALYWYRQSLGQGLEFLIYFQGNSAPDKSGLPSDRFSAERTGGSVSTLTIQRTQQEDSAVYLCASSLRTASDTQYFGPGTRLTVL.